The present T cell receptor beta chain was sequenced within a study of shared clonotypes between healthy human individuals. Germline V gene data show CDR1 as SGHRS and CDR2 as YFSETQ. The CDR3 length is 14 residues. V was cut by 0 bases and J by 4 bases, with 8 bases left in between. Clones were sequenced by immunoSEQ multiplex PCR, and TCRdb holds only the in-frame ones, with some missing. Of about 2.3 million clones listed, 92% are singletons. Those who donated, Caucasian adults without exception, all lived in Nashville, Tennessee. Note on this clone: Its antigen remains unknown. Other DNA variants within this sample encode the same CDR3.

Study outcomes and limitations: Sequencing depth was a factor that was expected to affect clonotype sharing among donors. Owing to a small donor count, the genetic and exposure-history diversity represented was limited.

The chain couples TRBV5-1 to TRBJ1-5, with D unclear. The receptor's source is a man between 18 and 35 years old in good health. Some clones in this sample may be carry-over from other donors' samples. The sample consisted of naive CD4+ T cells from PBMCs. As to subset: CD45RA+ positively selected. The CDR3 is CASSLDGLNQPQHF. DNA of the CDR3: TGCGCCAGCAGCTTGGACGGTCTTAATCAGCCCCAGCATTTT. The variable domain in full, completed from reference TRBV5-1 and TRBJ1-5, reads KAGVTQTPRYLIKTRGQQVTLSCSPISGHRSVSWYQQTPGQGLQFLFEYFSETQRNKGNFPGRFSGRQFSNSRSEMNVSTLELGDSALYLCASSLDGLNQPQHFGDGTRLSIL.